A single sample is the source of the 10 T cell receptor beta chains below, sequenced in a study of shared clonotypes between healthy human individuals. Produced via immunoSEQ multiplex PCR; TCRdb's table is partial and in-frame only. The sample includes around 2,000,000 clones, 85% to 95% of them seen just once. Naive CD8 cells were CD45RO-negative, positively selected for CCR7, excluding terminally differentiated effector memory CD45RA+ cells. Sequencing was performed on naive CD8+ T cells sorted from blood. These receptors were collected from a man younger than 30 in good health.

As regards this clone: Other DNA variants within this sample encode the same CDR3. The chain recombines TRBV27 with TRBJ2-7, with 7 bases aligning to TRBD1. Germline CDR1 is MNHEY and CDR2 is SMNVEV (reference sequence). This CDR3 comprises 13 residues. The V segment lost 2 bases and the J segment 7 bases; nucleotides outside the gene matches: 5. The DNA of the CDR3 is TGTGCCAGCAGTTTAAACAGGGGCGGGGAGCAGTACTTC. This translates into CASSLNRGGEQYF.

This chain connects TRBV29-1 to TRBJ2-6; D may be TRBD2 (6 bases). Trimming left V 0 bases short and J 3 bases short, with 12 bases between. The CDR3 extends over 16 amino acids. Germline CDR1 reads SQVTM; CDR2 reads ANQGSEA. CDR3 amino acids: CSVEDFGGGGANVLTF. The CDR3 DNA sequence: TGCAGCGTTGAAGATTTCGGGGGAGGTGGGGCCAACGTCCTGACTTTC.

The gene calls are TRBV7-8 and TRBJ2-7; no firm D call. Deletions cut 5 bases from V and 2 bases from J, with 19 bases between. This CDR3 contains 16 residues. Per the germline V gene, CDR1 is SGHVS and CDR2 is FQNEAQ. Written as DNA, the CDR3 is TGTGCCAGCAGCCGCCCCGTATCCTTCCTTACCTACGAGCAGTACTTC. Amino acid sequence: CASSRPVSFLTYEQYF.

The V gene is TRBV28, the J gene TRBJ1-1; D is undetermined. The CDR3 has 17 amino acids. CDR1 and CDR2 from the germline V gene are MDHEN and SYDVKM. The ends were cut back, 3 bases at V and 0 bases at J, with 17 bases in the middle. In DNA form, the CDR3 reads TGTGCCAGCAGTTTTCCAGTCCACAGTTACATGAACACTGAAGCTTTCTTT. Its protein is CASSFPVHSYMNTEAFF.

This clone was detected once. The gene calls are TRBV4-1 and TRBJ2-7; D possibly corresponds to TRBD2 (5 bases). The CDR3 is 13 residues long. Germline V gives CDR1 MGHRA, CDR2 YSYEKL. The V end was cut by 4 bases, the J end by 3 bases, with 10 bases between. DNA of the CDR3: TGCGCCAGCAGCCTAGCCGAGGGCTACGAGCAGTACTTC. It codes for CASSLAEGYEQYF.

The chain combines TRBV4-3 with TRBJ2-5, with D unclear. This CDR3 has 14 amino acids. Germline CDR1 reads LGHNA; CDR2 reads YSLEER. The ends were cut back, 4 bases at V and 0 bases at J, with 9 bases in the middle. CDR3 nucleotides: TGCGCCAGCAGCCCGAGACTGAACCAAGAGACCCAGTACTTC. Protein product: CASSPRLNQETQYF.

Of note for this clone: Other DNA sequences within the sample encode an identical CDR3. V is TRBV6-5 and J is TRBJ1-1; the D is unclear. CDR1 and CDR2 from the germline V gene are MNHEY and SVGAGI. V gave up 2 bases and J gave up 3 bases, with 7 bases separating them. The CDR3 consists of 13 residues. The CDR3 bases are TGTGCCAGCAGTTACGCTGGGTACACTGAAGCTTTCTTT. Its protein is CASSYAGYTEAFF.

The gene calls are TRBV19 and TRBJ2-2; D might be TRBD1 (6 bases). V lost 6 bases and J 3 bases, leaving 14 bases between the germline ends. This CDR3 has 15 amino acids. In germline, CDR1 is LNHDA, CDR2 SQIVND (reference sequence). As DNA, the CDR3 is TGTGCCAGTAGCTCCACAGGGTCGGACACCGGGGAGCTGTTTTTT. Its protein is CASSSTGSDTGELFF.

To note about this clone: The sample has other DNA sequences that encode this CDR3 too. This chain uses TRBV7-2 with TRBJ1-5; unclear D gene. The CDR3 covers 12 residues. Germline V gene lookup returns CDR1 SGHTA and CDR2 FQGNSA. V lost 4 bases and J lost 3, with 4 bases in between. CDR3 DNA: TGTGCCAGCAGCTCCCTCAATCAGCCCCAGCATTTT. It encodes CASSSLNQPQHF. Supplemented by reference TRBV7-2 and TRBJ1-5, the full variable domain reads GAGVSQSPSNKVTEKGKDVELRCDPISGHTALYWYRQSLGQGLEFLIYFQGNSAPDKSGLPSDRFSAERTGGSVSTLTIQRTQQEDSAVYLCASSSLNQPQHFGDGTRLSIL.

CDR3 sequence reads: CASISAGGTYEQYF. CDR3 nucleotides: TGTGCCAGCATTTCGGCCGGGGGTACCTACGAGCAGTACTTC. J is TRBJ2-7 and V is TRBV27, with D perhaps matching TRBD2 (6 bases). Germline V gene lookup returns CDR1 MNHEY and CDR2 SMNVEV (reference sequence). This CDR3 has 14 amino acids. V lost 7 bases, J lost 2 bases, and 15 bases lay in between.